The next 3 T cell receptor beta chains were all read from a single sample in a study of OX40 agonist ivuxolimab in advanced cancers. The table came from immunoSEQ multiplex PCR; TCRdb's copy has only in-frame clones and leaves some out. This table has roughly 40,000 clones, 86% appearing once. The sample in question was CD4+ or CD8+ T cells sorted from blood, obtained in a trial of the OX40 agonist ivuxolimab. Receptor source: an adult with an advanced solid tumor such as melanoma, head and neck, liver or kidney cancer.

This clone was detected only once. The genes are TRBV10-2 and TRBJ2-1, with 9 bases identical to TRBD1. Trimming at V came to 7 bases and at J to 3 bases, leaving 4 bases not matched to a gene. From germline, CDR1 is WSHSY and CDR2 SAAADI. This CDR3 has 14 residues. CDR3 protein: CASIPGQGYNEQFF. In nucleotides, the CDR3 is TGCGCCAGCATCCCGGGACAGGGCTACAATGAGCAGTTCTTC.

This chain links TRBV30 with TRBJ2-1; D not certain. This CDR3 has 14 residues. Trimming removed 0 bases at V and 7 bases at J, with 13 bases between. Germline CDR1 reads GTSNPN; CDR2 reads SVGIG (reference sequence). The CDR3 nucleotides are TGTGCCTGGAGTGTACTAAAAGGGCGAAATGAGCAGTTCTTC. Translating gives CAWSVLKGRNEQFF.

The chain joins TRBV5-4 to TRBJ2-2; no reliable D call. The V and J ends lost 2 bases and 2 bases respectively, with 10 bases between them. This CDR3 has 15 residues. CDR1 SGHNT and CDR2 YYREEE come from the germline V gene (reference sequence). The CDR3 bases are TGTGCCAGCAGCTTTAGGCAGTATAACACCGGGGAGCTGTTTTTT. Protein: CASSFRQYNTGELFF.